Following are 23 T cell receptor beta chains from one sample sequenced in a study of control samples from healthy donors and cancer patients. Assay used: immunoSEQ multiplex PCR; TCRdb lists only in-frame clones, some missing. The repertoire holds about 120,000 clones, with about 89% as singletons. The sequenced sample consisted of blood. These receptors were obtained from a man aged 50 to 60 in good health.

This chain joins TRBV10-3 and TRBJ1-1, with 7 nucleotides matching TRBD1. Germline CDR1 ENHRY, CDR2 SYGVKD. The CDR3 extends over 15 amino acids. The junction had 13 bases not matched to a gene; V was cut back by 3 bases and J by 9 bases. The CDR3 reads CAISDSDRDQRKAFF. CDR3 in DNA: TGTGCCATCAGTGACTCCGACAGGGACCAACGAAAAGCTTTCTTT.

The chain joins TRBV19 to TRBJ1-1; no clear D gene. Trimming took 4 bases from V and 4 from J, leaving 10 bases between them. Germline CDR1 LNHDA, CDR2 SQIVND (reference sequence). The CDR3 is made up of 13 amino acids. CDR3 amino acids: CASSSGGRTEAFF. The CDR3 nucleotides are TGTGCCAGTAGTAGTGGAGGGCGCACTGAAGCTTTCTTT.

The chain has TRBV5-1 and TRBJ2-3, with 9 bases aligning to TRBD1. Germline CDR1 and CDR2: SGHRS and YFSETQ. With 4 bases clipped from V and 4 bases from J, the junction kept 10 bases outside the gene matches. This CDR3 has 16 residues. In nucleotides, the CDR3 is TGCGCCAGCAGCCCACCCACAGGGGGCGAGGCAGATACGCAGTATTTT. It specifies CASSPPTGGEADTQYF.

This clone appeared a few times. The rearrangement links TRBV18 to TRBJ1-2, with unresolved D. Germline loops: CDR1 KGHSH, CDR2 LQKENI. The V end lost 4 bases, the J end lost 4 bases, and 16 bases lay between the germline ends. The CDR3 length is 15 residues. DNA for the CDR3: TGTGCCAGCTCACGAGCGGAGGAGAGAACCTATGGCTACACCTTC. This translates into CASSRAEERTYGYTF.

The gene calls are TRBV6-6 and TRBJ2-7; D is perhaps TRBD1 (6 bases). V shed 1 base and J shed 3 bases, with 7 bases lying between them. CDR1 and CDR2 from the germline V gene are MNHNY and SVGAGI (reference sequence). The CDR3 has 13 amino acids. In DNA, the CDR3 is TGTGCCAGCAGTTACTGGACAGACTACGAGCAGTACTTC. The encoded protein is CASSYWTDYEQYF.

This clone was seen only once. As DNA, the CDR3 is TGCGCCAGCCGAGAGGGGGCCGGGGTTGGGGAGACCCAGTACTTC. The encoded protein is CASREGAGVGETQYF. The genes are TRBV5-1 and TRBJ2-5; TRBD1 agrees at 7 bases. CDR1 and CDR2 from the germline V gene are SGHRS and YFSETQ. V was pared by 7 bases and J by 5 bases, with 14 bases of the junction left unmatched. The CDR3 loop spans 15 amino acids.

The CDR3 DNA reads as TGTGCCAGTAACCCAGGGGGGAACTATGGCTACACCTTC. It yields the protein CASNPGGNYGYTF. The chain recombines TRBV19 with TRBJ1-2, with 7 nucleotides matching TRBD1. With V trimmed by 7 bases and J by 2 bases, 4 bases remained unmatched. The CDR3 has 13 residues. The germline CDR1 and CDR2 sequences are LNHDA and SQIVND (reference sequence).

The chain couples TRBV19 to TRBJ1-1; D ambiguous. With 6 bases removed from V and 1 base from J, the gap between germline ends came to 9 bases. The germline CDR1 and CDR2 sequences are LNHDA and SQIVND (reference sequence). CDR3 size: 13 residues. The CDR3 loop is CASRQTQNTEAFF. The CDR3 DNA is TGTGCCAGTAGACAGACACAGAACACTGAAGCTTTCTTT.

DNA of the CDR3: TGTGCCAGTAGTATAGGGAATTACAATGTCAATGGCTACACCTTC. Amino acids: CASSIGNYNVNGYTF. The chain has TRBV19 and TRBJ1-2; D not resolved. The CDR3 consists of 15 residues. Trimming removed 1 base from V and 6 bases from J, with 15 bases in between. In germline, CDR1 is LNHDA, CDR2 SQIVND (reference sequence).

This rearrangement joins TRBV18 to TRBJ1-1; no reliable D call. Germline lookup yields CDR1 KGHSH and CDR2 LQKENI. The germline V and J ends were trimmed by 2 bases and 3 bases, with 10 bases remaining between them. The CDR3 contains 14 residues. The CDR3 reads CASSPSTPYTEAFF. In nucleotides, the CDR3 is TGTGCCAGCTCACCATCGACACCTTACACTGAAGCTTTCTTT.

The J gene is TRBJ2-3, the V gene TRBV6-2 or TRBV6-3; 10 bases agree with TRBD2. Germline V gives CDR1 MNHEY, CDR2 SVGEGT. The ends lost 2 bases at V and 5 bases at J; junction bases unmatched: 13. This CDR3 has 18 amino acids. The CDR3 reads CASSYPYQRGGPGDTQYF. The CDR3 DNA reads TGTGCCAGCAGTTACCCCTATCAGCGGGGGGGCCCCGGAGATACGCAGTATTTT.

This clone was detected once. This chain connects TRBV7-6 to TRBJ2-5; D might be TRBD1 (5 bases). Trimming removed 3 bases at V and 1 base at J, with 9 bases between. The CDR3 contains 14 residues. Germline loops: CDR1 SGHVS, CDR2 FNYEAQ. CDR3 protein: CASSFTTAQETQYF. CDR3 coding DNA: TGTGCCAGCAGCTTTACGACAGCCCAAGAGACCCAGTACTTC. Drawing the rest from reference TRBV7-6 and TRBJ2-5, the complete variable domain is GAGVSQSPRYKVTKRGQDVALRCDPISGHVSLYWYRQALGQGPEFLTYFNYEAQQDKSGLPNDRFSAERPEGSISTLTIQRTEQRDSAMYRCASSFTTAQETQYFGPGTRLLVL.

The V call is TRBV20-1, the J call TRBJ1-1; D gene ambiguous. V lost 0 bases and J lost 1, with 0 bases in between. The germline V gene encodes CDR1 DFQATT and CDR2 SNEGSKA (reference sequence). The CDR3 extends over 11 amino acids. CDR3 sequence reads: CSARENTEAFF. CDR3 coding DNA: TGCAGTGCTAGAGAGAACACTGAAGCTTTCTTT.

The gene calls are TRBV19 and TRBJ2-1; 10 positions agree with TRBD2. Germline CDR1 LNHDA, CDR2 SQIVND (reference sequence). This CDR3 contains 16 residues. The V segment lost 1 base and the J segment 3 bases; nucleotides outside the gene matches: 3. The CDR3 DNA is TGTGCCAGTAGTATAGTATTAGCGGGGGGCTACAATGAGCAGTTCTTC. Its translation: CASSIVLAGGYNEQFF.

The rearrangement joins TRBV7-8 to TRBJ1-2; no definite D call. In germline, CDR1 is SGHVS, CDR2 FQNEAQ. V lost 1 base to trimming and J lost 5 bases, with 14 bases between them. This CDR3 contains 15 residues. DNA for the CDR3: TGTGCCAGCAGCTTAGATCTGCAGAAAGTTTATGGCTACACCTTC. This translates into CASSLDLQKVYGYTF.

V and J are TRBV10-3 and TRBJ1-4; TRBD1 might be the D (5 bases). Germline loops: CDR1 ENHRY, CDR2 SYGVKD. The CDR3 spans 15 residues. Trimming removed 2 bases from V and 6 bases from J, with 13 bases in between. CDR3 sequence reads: CAISEMGGGDEKLFF. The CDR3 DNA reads TGTGCCATCAGTGAGATGGGCGGGGGGGATGAAAAACTGTTTTTT.

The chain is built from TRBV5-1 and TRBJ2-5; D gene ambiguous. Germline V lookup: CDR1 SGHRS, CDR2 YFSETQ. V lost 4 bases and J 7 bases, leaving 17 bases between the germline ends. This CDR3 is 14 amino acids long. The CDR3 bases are TGCGCCAGCAGCATGACAACCGGCAACCCGACCCAGTACTTC. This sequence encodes CASSMTTGNPTQYF.

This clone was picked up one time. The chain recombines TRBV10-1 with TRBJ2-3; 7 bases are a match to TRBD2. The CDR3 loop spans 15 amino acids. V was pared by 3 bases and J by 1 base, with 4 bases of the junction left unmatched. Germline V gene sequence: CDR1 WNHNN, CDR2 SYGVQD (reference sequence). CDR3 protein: CASSERTRGTDTQYF. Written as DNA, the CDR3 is TGCGCCAGCAGTGAACGGACTAGGGGCACAGATACGCAGTATTTT.

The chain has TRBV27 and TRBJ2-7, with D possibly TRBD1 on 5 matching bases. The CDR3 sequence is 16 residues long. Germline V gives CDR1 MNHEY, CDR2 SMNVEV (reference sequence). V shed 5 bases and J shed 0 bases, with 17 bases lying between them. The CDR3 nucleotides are TGTGCCAGCAGTCCTGGACACGGGCTAAGCTCCTACGAGCAGTACTTC. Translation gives CASSPGHGLSSYEQYF.

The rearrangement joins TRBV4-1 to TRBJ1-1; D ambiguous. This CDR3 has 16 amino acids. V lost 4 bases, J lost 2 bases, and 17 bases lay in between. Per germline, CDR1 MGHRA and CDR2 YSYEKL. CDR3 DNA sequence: TGCGCCAGCAGCCTAAGATTCGGCCCCGGCAACACTGAAGCTTTCTTT. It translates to CASSLRFGPGNTEAFF.

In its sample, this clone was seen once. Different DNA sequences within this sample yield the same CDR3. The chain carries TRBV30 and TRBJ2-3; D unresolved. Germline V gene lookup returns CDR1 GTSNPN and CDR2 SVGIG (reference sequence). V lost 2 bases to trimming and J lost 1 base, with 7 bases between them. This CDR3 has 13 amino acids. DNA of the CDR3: TGTGCCTGGAGTCTCAAGGGCACAGATACGCAGTATTTT. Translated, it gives CAWSLKGTDTQYF.

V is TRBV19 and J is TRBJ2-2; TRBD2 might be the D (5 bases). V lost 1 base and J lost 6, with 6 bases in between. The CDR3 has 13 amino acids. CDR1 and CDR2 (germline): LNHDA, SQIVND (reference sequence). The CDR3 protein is CASSIAGAGELFF. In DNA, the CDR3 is TGTGCCAGTAGTATAGCCGGGGCCGGGGAGCTGTTTTTT.

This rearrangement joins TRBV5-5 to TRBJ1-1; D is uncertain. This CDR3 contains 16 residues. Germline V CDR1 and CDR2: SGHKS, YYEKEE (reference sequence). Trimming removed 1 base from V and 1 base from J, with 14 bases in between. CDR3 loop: CASSLLLVLGNTEAFF. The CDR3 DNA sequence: TGTGCCAGCAGCTTGCTTTTAGTTTTAGGGAACACTGAAGCTTTCTTT.